The 2 T cell receptor beta chains listed next were all sequenced from one sample in a study of OX40 agonist ivuxolimab in advanced cancers. This table comes from immunoSEQ multiplex PCR, and its TCRdb copy is limited to in-frame clones, with some not included. Of more than 55,000 clones in the sample, roughly 87% were seen once. The material was CD4+ or CD8+ T cells sorted from blood, obtained in a trial of the OX40 agonist ivuxolimab. These receptors originate from an adult with an advanced solid tumor such as melanoma, head and neck, liver or kidney cancer.

The chain joins TRBV6-1 to TRBJ2-2; D perhaps matches TRBD1 (5 bases). This CDR3 is 15 amino acids long. V lost 7 bases and J 7 bases, leaving 19 bases between the germline ends. The germline gives CDR1 MNHNS, CDR2 SASEGT. The DNA for the CDR3 is TGTGCCAGCAAGGCCTGGCCAGGGCTGGGCGGGGAGCTGTTTTTT. It codes for CASKAWPGLGGELFF.

This chain connects TRBV5-1 to TRBJ2-1; 7 bases match TRBD1. Losses at the gene ends were 5 bases for V and 7 bases for J; bases not matched to a gene: 12. CDR1 is SGHRS and CDR2 is YFSETQ in the germline V gene. CDR3 length: 15 amino acids. The CDR3 DNA sequence: TGCGCCAGCAGGGCTGATGGACAGGTCGGGAATGAGCAGTTCTTC. It translates to CASRADGQVGNEQFF.